Shown below are 11 T cell receptor beta chains from a single sample sequenced in a study of blood T cells in healthy people across ages. It was with a sample-barcoded 5' primer and a J-beta primer mix that a second PCR of about 7 to 12 cycles was run. TCRdb analysed the 5' RACE reads with MiXCR anew, one entry per CDR3 protein. The sample records some 780,000 distinct CDR3 sequences, about 61% being singletons. The sample comprised blood. These TCRs come from a man aged 40-50 years in good health.

The chain is built from TRBV7-2 and TRBJ1-2; no clear D gene. CDR1 and CDR2 from the germline V gene are SGHTA and FQGNSA. The ends were cut back, 1 base at V and 8 bases at J, with 8 bases in the middle. The CDR3 runs to 12 residues. The CDR3 region is CASSLELGGYTF. The CDR3 nucleotides read TGTGCCAGCAGCTTAGAGTTGGGGGGCTACACCTTC.

The chain recombines TRBV27 with TRBJ2-5; no reliable D call. The CDR3 consists of 16 residues. Germline CDR1 and CDR2: MNHEY and SMNVEV (reference sequence). Trimming stripped 0 bases from V and 1 base from J, with 12 bases between. CDR3 sequence reads: CASSLSGLGSQETQYF. CDR3 in DNA: TGTGCCAGCAGTTTATCGGGCCTAGGTTCCCAAGAGACCCAGTACTTC.

The chain links TRBV2 to TRBJ2-5; 13 positions agree with TRBD2. The J call may be wrong; the DNA end is better matched by TRBJ2-7. The germline V gene encodes CDR1 SNHLY and CDR2 FYNNEI. The CDR3 is 17 amino acids. The CDR3 here is CASSDQPGTSGTYEQYF. The DNA of the CDR3 is TGTGCCAGCAGTGACCAACCCGGGACTAGCGGGACTTACGAGCAGTACTTC.

This clonotype is a singleton in its sample. V and J are TRBV5-4 and TRBJ2-5, with D maybe TRBD2 (6 bases). V was shortened by 2 bases and J by 3 bases, with 14 bases between the two germline ends. There are 15 residues in the CDR3. Germline values: CDR1 SGHNT, CDR2 YYREEE (reference sequence). CDR3 DNA sequence: TGTGCCAGCAGCTTTTTTTTGCGGGGTGAAGAGACCCAGTACTTC. Translation: CASSFFLRGEETQYF.

The gene calls are TRBV18 and TRBJ2-3, with TRBD2 matching 7 bases. Germline V gene sequence: CDR1 KGHSH, CDR2 LQKENI. The ends lost 3 bases at V and 2 bases at J; junction bases unmatched: 5. The CDR3 sequence is 15 residues long. The CDR3 sequence: CASSPSAGLTDTQYF. As DNA, the CDR3 is TGTGCCAGCTCACCCTCAGCGGGACTCACAGATACGCAGTATTTT.

V and J are TRBV5-1 and TRBJ2-6, with no clear D. CDR1 is SGHRS and CDR2 is YFSETQ in the germline V gene. V was clipped by 2 bases and J by 2 bases, with 11 bases between them. This CDR3 has 16 residues. This chain's CDR3 is CASSFSDPTGANVLTF. CDR3 nucleotide sequence: TGCGCCAGCAGCTTCAGTGATCCTACTGGGGCCAACGTCCTGACTTTC. Based on the CDR3 plus reference TRBV5-1 and TRBJ2-6, the full variable domain is KAGVTQTPRYLIKTRGQQVTLSCSPISGHRSVSWYQQTPGQGLQFLFEYFSETQRNKGNFPGRFSGRQFSNSRSEMNVSTLELGDSALYLCASSFSDPTGANVLTFGAGSRLTVL.

This clonotype was found once. The chain joins TRBV11-2 to TRBJ1-6, with 7 bases matching TRBD1. J gave up 6 bases and V 4 bases, and 6 bases lay outside the gene matches. The germline gives CDR1 SGHAT, CDR2 FQNNGV. This CDR3 comprises 15 residues. This chain's CDR3 is CASSYRTGSNSPLHF. CDR3 in DNA: TGTGCCAGCAGCTACCGGACAGGATCTAATTCACCCCTCCACTTT.

This clonotype showed up many times. V usage is TRBV7-9 and J usage is TRBJ1-2; 9 bases map to TRBD1. J gave up 3 bases and V 5 bases, and 16 bases lay outside the gene matches. This CDR3 has 18 residues. The germline V gene encodes CDR1 SEHNR and CDR2 FQNEAQ (reference sequence). The CDR3 sequence: CASSTQGVGTGRHYGYTF. The CDR3 nucleotides are TGTGCCAGCAGCACACAGGGGGTGGGGACAGGGCGTCACTATGGCTACACCTTC. Based on the CDR3 plus reference TRBV7-9 and TRBJ1-2, the full variable domain is DTGVSQNPRHKITKRGQNVTFRCDPISEHNRLYWYRQTLGQGPEFLTYFQNEAQLEKSRLLSDRFSAERPKGSFSTLEIQRTEQGDSAMYLCASSTQGVGTGRHYGYTFGSGTRLTVV.

This clonotype showed up just a few times. J is TRBJ1-6 and V is TRBV5-1; tentative D call: TRBD1 (6 bases). CDR3 length equals 14 residues. Trimming removed 5 bases from V and 7 bases from J, with 13 bases in between. Germline CDR1 reads SGHRS; CDR2 reads YFSETQ. CDR3 region: CASRFAGDNSPLHF. The CDR3 DNA follows: TGCGCCAGCAGGTTTGCAGGGGACAATTCACCCCTCCACTTT.

The J gene is TRBJ2-3, the V gene TRBV11-2, with D tentatively TRBD2 (6 bases). CDR3 length: 14 residues. Trimming removed 5 bases at V and 4 bases at J, with 13 bases between. Germline V gene lookup returns CDR1 SGHAT and CDR2 FQNNGV. The CDR3 nucleotides are TGTGCCAGCAGCCCAACGACTAGTTCAGATACGCAGTATTTT. Its protein is CASSPTTSSDTQYF.

The V call is TRBV12-3 or TRBV12-4, the J call TRBJ1-2; D is perhaps TRBD1 (5 bases). The CDR3 has 14 amino acids. V gave up 6 bases and J gave up 8 bases, with 19 bases separating them. The chain's CDR3 is CASSLGPRAGGYTF. The CDR3 coding sequence is TGTGCCAGCAGCCTGGGACCAAGGGCGGGAGGCTACACCTTC.